Below, 10 T cell receptor beta chains from the same sample are listed, as sequenced in a study of regulatory T cells in long-lasting Graves disease. Researchers made TCR beta libraries by using iRepertoire HTBI primers and running Arm-PCR on CDR3 regions. TCRdb fed the multiplex PCR reads into MiXCR, producing one record per CDR3 protein. The data contain approximately 360,000 distinct CDR3 sequences, approximately 25% of them singletons. Time point reported: persistent/refractory GD, antithyroid drugs over 5 years with positive TRAb. Extracted PBMC RNA gave rise to the TCR library. This material consisted of peripheral blood mononuclear cells (PBMCs), taken when the disease was refractory, from a patient treated with antithyroid drugs. These receptors all stem from a woman in her thirties or forties with Graves disease.

The V and J genes are TRBV5-1 and TRBJ1-1, with 7 bases that match TRBD1. V shed 7 bases, J shed 4 bases, and the junction held 10 bases outside the gene matches. Per the germline V gene, CDR1 is SGHRS and CDR2 is YFSETQ. The CDR3 totals 14 residues. Here the CDR3 reads CASRRQGVATEAFF. CDR3 nucleotide sequence: TGCGCCAGCCGCAGACAGGGTGTTGCCACTGAAGCTTTCTTT.

This clonotype was picked up a small number of times. V is TRBV7-9 and J is TRBJ2-2, with a tentative D call TRBD1 (6 bases). Looked up from germline, CDR1 is SEHNR and CDR2 is FQNEAQ (reference sequence). V lost 5 bases to trimming and J lost 6 bases, with 28 bases between them. The CDR3 runs to 19 residues. The CDR3: CASSSMIQGDGVFSGELFF. DNA for the CDR3: TGTGCCAGCAGCAGTATGATACAGGGAGATGGTGTTTTTTCCGGGGAGCTGTTTTTT.

The chain is built from TRBV28 and TRBJ1-1; D is possibly TRBD1 (5 bases). The CDR3 sequence is 16 residues long. The germline gives CDR1 MDHEN, CDR2 SYDVKM. The V end lost 2 bases, the J end lost 4 bases, and 17 bases lay between the germline ends. The CDR3 DNA reads as TGTGCCAGCAGTTTAAGATTCGCAGGGAGAAGCACTGAAGCTTTCTTT. This translates into CASSLRFAGRSTEAFF.

This clonotype was seen at least ten times. J is TRBJ1-1 and V is TRBV28; a possible D gene is TRBD1 (5 bases). Trimming took 4 bases from V and 0 from J, leaving 9 bases between them. In germline, CDR1 is MDHEN, CDR2 SYDVKM. The CDR3 length is 14 residues. In nucleotides, the CDR3 is TGTGCCAGCAGTTGGGGGGGGATGAACACTGAAGCTTTCTTT. Its translation: CASSWGGMNTEAFF.

The chain is built from TRBV10-2 and TRBJ2-7; D perhaps matches TRBD1 (6 bases). V was cut by 2 bases and J by 0 bases, with 8 bases left in between. Germline CDR1 WSHSY, CDR2 SAAADI. The length of the CDR3 is 14 residues. CDR3 loop: CASSEGQYSYEQYF. The CDR3 DNA sequence: TGCGCCAGCAGTGAGGGACAGTACTCCTACGAGCAGTACTTC.

The chain links TRBV5-1 to TRBJ2-1; 7 positions match TRBD2. Germline CDR1 and CDR2: SGHRS and YFSETQ. J gave up 8 bases and V 0 bases, and 5 bases lay outside the gene matches. The CDR3 totals 14 residues. In DNA, the CDR3 is TGCGCCAGCAGCTTGGCGGTGGGAGGGTATGAGCAGTTCTTC. Protein sequence: CASSLAVGGYEQFF.

The chain has TRBV30 and TRBJ2-4; D gene uncertain. Germline-derived CDR1 and CDR2 are GTSNPN and SVGIG (reference sequence). V gave up 5 bases and J gave up 3 bases, with 8 bases separating them. This CDR3 spans 12 amino acids. CDR3 sequence (DNA): TGTGCCTGGGAGGCCAGCAAAAACATTCAGTACTTC. It translates to CAWEASKNIQYF.

Note on this clonotype: A much larger clone lies a single base off, so this may be a read error. J is TRBJ2-2 and V is TRBV2, with 9 bases identical to TRBD1. The V gene's germline CDR1 is SNHLY and CDR2 FYNNEI. This CDR3 is built from 15 residues. CDR3 bases: TGTGCCAGCGCCACCGGGACAGGGATTACCGAGGAGCTGTTTTTT. Translated: CASATGTGITEELFF.

J is TRBJ2-1 and V is TRBV6-2 or TRBV6-3, with 7 positions matching TRBD1. This CDR3 is 15 amino acids long. J lost 5 bases, V lost 4 bases, and 8 bases had no gene match. Germline V lookup: CDR1 MNHEY, CDR2 SVGEGT. This chain's CDR3 is CASSLTGNSNNEQFF. In DNA form, the CDR3 reads TGTGCCAGCAGTTTGACAGGGAACTCTAACAATGAGCAGTTCTTC.

This clonotype was counted at least ten times. The chain links TRBV2 to TRBJ2-5; D is possibly TRBD1 or TRBD2 (6 bases each). Per the germline V gene, CDR1 is SNHLY and CDR2 is FYNNEI. The V and J ends lost 6 bases and 0 bases respectively, with 17 bases between them. The CDR3 extends over 16 amino acids. CDR3 residues: CASRSNRDLYQETQYF. CDR3 in DNA: TGTGCCAGCAGATCCAACAGGGACTTGTACCAAGAGACCCAGTACTTC.